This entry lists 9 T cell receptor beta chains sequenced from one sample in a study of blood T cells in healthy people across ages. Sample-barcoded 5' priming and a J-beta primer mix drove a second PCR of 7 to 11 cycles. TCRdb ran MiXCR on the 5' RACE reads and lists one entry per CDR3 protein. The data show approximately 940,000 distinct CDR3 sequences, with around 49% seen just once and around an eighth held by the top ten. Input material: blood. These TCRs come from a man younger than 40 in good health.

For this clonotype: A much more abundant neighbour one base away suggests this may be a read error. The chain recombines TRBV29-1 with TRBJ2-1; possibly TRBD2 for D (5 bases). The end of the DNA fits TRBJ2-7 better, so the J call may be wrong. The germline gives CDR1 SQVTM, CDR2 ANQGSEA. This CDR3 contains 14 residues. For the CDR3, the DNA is TGCAGCGTTGAGAAGCGGCAGTCCTACAATGAGCAGTACTTC. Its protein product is CSVEKRQSYNEQYF.

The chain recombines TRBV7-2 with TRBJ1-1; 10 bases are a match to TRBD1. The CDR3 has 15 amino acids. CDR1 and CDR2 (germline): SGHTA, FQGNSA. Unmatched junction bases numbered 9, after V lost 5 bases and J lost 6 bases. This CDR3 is CASSTRQGASAEAFF. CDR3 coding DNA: TGTGCCAGCAGCACAAGACAGGGGGCGTCCGCTGAAGCTTTCTTT.

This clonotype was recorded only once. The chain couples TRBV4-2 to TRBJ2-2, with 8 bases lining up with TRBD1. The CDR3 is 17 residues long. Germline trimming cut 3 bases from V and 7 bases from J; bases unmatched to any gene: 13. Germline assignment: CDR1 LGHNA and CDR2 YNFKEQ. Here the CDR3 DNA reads TGTGCCAGCAGCCAGGTTGGACAGGGTGATAGTTTCGGGGAGCTGTTTTTT. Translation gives CASSQVGQGDSFGELFF.

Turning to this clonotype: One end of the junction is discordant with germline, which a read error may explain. CDR3 sequence: CSARDHQLAESYNEQFF. The CDR3 DNA reads TGCAGCGCTAGAGATCATCAGCTAGCGGAGTCCTACAATGAGCAGTTCTTC. This chain connects TRBV20-1 to TRBJ2-1, with 7 positions matching TRBD2. The CDR3 consists of 17 residues. Germline V gives CDR1 DFQATT, CDR2 SNEGSKA (reference sequence).

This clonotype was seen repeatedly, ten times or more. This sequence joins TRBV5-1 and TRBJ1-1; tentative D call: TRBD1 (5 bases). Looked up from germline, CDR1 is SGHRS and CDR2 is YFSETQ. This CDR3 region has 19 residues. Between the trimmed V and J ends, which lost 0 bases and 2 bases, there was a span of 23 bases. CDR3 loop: CASSLAYSRAQMSNTEAFF. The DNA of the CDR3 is TGCGCCAGCAGCTTGGCTTACAGCAGGGCCCAGATGAGTAACACTGAAGCTTTCTTT.

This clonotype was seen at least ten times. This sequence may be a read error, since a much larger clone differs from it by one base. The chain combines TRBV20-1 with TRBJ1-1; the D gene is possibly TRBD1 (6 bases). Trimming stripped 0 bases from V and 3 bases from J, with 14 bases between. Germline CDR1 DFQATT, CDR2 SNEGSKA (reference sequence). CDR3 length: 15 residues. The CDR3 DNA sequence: TGCAGTGCTAGAGACCCAGCCAGGGGCGACACTGAAGCTTTCTTT. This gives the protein CSARDPARGDTEAFF.

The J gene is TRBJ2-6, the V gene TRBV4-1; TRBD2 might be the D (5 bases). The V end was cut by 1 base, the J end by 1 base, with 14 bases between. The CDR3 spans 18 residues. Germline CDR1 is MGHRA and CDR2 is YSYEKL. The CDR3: CASSQGGSRESGANVLTF. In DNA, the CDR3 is TGCGCCAGCAGCCAAGGAGGGTCGAGGGAGTCTGGGGCCAACGTCCTGACTTTC.

The CDR3 loop reads CASSGNYNEQFF. The CDR3 region has the DNA TGTGCCAGCAGTGGGAACTACAATGAGCAGTTCTTC. The gene calls are TRBV2 and TRBJ2-1; D is unclear. The CDR3 is 12 amino acids. In germline, CDR1 is SNHLY, CDR2 FYNNEI. Trimming shortened V by 4 bases and J by 3 bases, and 4 bases separated the two germline ends.

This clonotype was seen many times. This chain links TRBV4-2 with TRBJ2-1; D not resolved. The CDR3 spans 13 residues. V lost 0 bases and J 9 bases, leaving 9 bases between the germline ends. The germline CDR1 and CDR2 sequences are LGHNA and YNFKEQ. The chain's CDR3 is CASSQDKGGEQFF. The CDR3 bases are TGTGCCAGCAGCCAAGATAAAGGCGGTGAGCAGTTCTTC.